Sequencing of this T cell receptor beta chain was carried out in a study of T cell responses to AZD1222 COVID-19 vaccine. Study-wide results and caveats: Vaccination with two AZD1222 doses was followed by a rise in Spike-specific TCR breadth and depth. Researchers took repertoire samples only after the peak T cell response had come. The donor cohort was predominantly white British with a female majority, and clonal diversity may have been underestimated. At baseline, seropositivity was found in only a handful of AZD1222 recipients.

Trimming took off 0 bases at V and 14 bases at J, with 13 bases between the two ends. Germline V gene data show CDR1 as LNHNV and CDR2 as YYDKDF (reference sequence). CDR3 size: 12 residues. Data came from immunoSEQ multiplex PCR; TCRdb stores just in-frame clones and leaves some out. The sample has 120,000 or so clones, more than 70% seen once. A word on this clone: As yet, its antigen is unknown.

The sample was peripheral blood, taken on day 0 of AZD1222 vaccination. The chain carries TRBV15 and TRBJ1-2, with unresolved D. This clonotype was sampled from an adult in good health. CDR3 sequence reads: CATSRDSSHLTF. The CDR3 region has the DNA TGTGCCACCAGCAGAGATTCTTCCCATCTAACCTTC.